This paragraph covers one T cell receptor (beta chain) sequence. Antigen: not known. TCRdb called the 5' RACE reads again in MiXCR, with one record for every CDR3 protein. The sample lists some 560,000 distinct CDR3 sequences, about 17% occurring once. This record belongs to a study of T cells after yellow fever vaccination. Study in general: Any fraction with a low cell number was prepared using SMART-Seq v4 Ultra Low Input.

This CDR3 has 14 amino acids. V lost 4 bases, J lost 7 bases, and 17 bases lay in between. Germline values: CDR1 MNHNS, CDR2 SASEGT. Overall study results and limits: A large majority of primary-vaccination clones showed up again after the booster (about 96% CD4, 75% to 90% CD8). The appearance of a small share of clonotypes in both CD4 and CD8 compartments was observed. The secondary response was weaker, and its peak arrived faster, on day 5 versus 15.

The source of this sequence is a man aged 18 to 35 who received the YFV17D yellow fever vaccine. The sample consisted of PBMCs, taken less than 6 days after the first yellow fever vaccination. The chain employs TRBV6-1 and TRBJ2-7; D remains unclear. The CDR3 DNA follows: TGTGCCAGCAGTGCCGACCCGAGCGCTAGAGAGCAGTACTTC. This codes for CASSADPSAREQYF.